Shown below are 24 T cell receptor beta chains from a single sample sequenced in a study of T-cell reconstitution after alpha-beta-depleted transplantation in children. Unique molecular identifiers were incorporated during preparation of the TCRbeta library. TCRdb reprocessed the PCR reads via MiXCR and lists one record per CDR3 protein. In the table there are 100,000 or so distinct CDR3 sequences, less than 25% of which are singletons. Sequencing used PBMCs, obtained before TCRalphabeta/CD19-depleted stem cell transplant. These receptors were collected from a boy aged 2 to 9 with acute lymphoblastic leukemia, due to receive a stem cell transplant.

The V and J genes are TRBV7-2 and TRBJ2-5; possibly TRBD2 for D (6 bases). CDR3 length: 12 amino acids. The germline gives CDR1 SGHTA, CDR2 FQGNSA. V lost 6 bases and J lost 5, with 10 bases in between. Here the CDR3 reads CASRLGGETQYF. The CDR3 coding sequence is TGTGCCAGCAGGCTTGGGGGGGAGACCCAGTACTTC.

This chain joins TRBV13 and TRBJ2-5; the D is unclear. Trimming took off 3 bases at V and 5 bases at J, with 10 bases between the two ends. In germline, CDR1 is PRHDT, CDR2 FYEKMQ (reference sequence). The CDR3 consists of 13 residues. CDR3 sequence reads: CASSLMGGETQYF. In DNA form, the CDR3 reads TGTGCCAGCAGCTTGATGGGTGGGGAGACCCAGTACTTC.

This clonotype was seen at least ten times. V and J are TRBV6-5 and TRBJ2-7; TRBD2 might be the D (6 bases). The germline V and J ends were trimmed by 0 bases and 6 bases, with 12 bases remaining between them. The CDR3 contains 14 residues. The V gene's germline CDR1 is MNHEY and CDR2 SVGAGI. The CDR3 reads CASSYSWEAREQYF. The CDR3 region has the DNA TGTGCCAGCAGTTACTCGTGGGAGGCACGCGAGCAGTACTTC.

The chain links TRBV27 to TRBJ2-1, with unresolved D. The CDR3 spans 13 residues. Deletions cut 2 bases from V and 6 bases from J, with 8 bases between. Germline lookup yields CDR1 MNHEY and CDR2 SMNVEV (reference sequence). CDR3 bases: TGTGCCAGCAGTTTAACCCAGGTCAATGAGCAGTTCTTC. Its protein product is CASSLTQVNEQFF.

The rearrangement joins TRBV4-1 to TRBJ2-2; TRBD2 matches at 8 bases. This CDR3 has 17 residues. Germline V gives CDR1 MGHRA, CDR2 YSYEKL. Losses at the gene ends were 4 bases for V and 5 bases for J; bases not matched to a gene: 12. This CDR3 is CASSPLDMGLVTGELFF. DNA for the CDR3: TGCGCCAGCAGCCCCCTTGACATGGGACTAGTAACCGGGGAGCTGTTTTTT.

This clonotype was seen ten or more times. The chain couples TRBV5-1 to TRBJ2-7, with 9 bases fitting TRBD2. Germline CDR1 and CDR2: SGHRS and YFSETQ. The CDR3 spans 15 residues. Trimming at V came to 4 bases and at J to 1 base, leaving 6 bases not matched to a gene. The CDR3 loop reads CASSQGLAGSYEQYF. CDR3 sequence (DNA): TGCGCCAGCAGCCAGGGACTAGCAGGGTCCTACGAGCAGTACTTC.

The table lists this clonotype with a few counts. As DNA, the CDR3 is TGTGCCAGCAGTTTGGGCAGGGTCAATGAGCAGTTCTTC. It specifies CASSLGRVNEQFF. This rearrangement joins TRBV28 to TRBJ2-1; a weak D match, TRBD1 (5 bases). The CDR3 is 13 residues long. Germline CDR1 reads MDHEN; CDR2 reads SYDVKM. V was trimmed by 3 bases and J by 6 bases, leaving 9 bases between them.

This clonotype has ten or more counts. This chain connects TRBV20-1 to TRBJ2-1; D perhaps matches TRBD2 (6 bases). V dropped 1 base and J dropped 0 bases, with 13 bases sitting between them. The CDR3 contains 16 residues. Germline V gene sequence: CDR1 DFQATT, CDR2 SNEGSKA (reference sequence). The CDR3 DNA reads TGCAGTGCTAGAGTAGCCGGGACTGGCTCCTACAATGAGCAGTTCTTC. It translates to CSARVAGTGSYNEQFF.

The chain employs TRBV28 and TRBJ1-4; D might be TRBD1 (5 bases). The CDR3 totals 14 residues. Germline CDR1 reads MDHEN; CDR2 reads SYDVKM. Trimming cost V 6 bases and J 4 bases, with 12 bases left between them. In DNA, the CDR3 is TGTGCCAGCAGGCTCCGGGGCCTTAATGAAAAACTGTTTTTT. It codes for CASRLRGLNEKLFF. The complete variable domain, with remaining parts taken from reference TRBV28 and TRBJ1-4, reads DVKVTQSSRYLVKRTGEKVFLECVQDMDHENMFWYRQDPGLGLRLIYFSYDVKMKEKGDIPEGYSVSREKKERFSLILESASTNQTSMYLCASRLRGLNEKLFFGSGTQLSVL.

V is TRBV5-1 and J is TRBJ2-7; D is uncertain. The CDR3 is 13 amino acids. Germline CDR1 SGHRS, CDR2 YFSETQ. V was cut by 3 bases and J by 6 bases, with 13 bases left in between. CDR3 region: CASSSLLSGEQYF. As DNA, the CDR3 is TGCGCCAGCAGCTCGCTACTATCCGGCGAGCAGTACTTC.

This clonotype was seen only a few times. The chain recombines TRBV10-3 with TRBJ2-1, with D possibly TRBD1 on 5 matching bases. V lost 6 bases, J lost 9 bases, and 12 bases lay in between. In germline, CDR1 is ENHRY, CDR2 SYGVKD. The length of the CDR3 is 12 residues. CDR3 in DNA: TGTGCCATCAGGACAGAACAGCGTGAGCAGTTCTTC. Protein: CAIRTEQREQFF.

There are many counts of this clonotype. The chain is built from TRBV9 and TRBJ2-3; 12 nucleotides agree with TRBD2. Germline lookup yields CDR1 SGDLS and CDR2 YYNGEE. This CDR3 has 15 residues. V was clipped by 3 bases and J by 3 bases; unmatched bases: 2. CDR3 DNA sequence: TGTGCCAGCAGCGATGGACTAGCGGGAACAGATACGCAGTATTTT. It yields the protein CASSDGLAGTDTQYF.

This clonotype was detected many times. V usage is TRBV3-1 and J usage is TRBJ2-1; D call uncertain. From germline, CDR1 is LGHDT and CDR2 YNNKEL (reference sequence). V lost 8 bases to trimming and J lost 6 bases, with 17 bases between them. This CDR3 has 14 residues. CDR3 DNA: TGTGCCAGCGCGCCAATGGTTTCCGGCAATGAGCAGTTCTTC. Translation: CASAPMVSGNEQFF.

This clonotype was seen only a few times. This chain uses TRBV29-1 with TRBJ2-1, with TRBD2 identical over 9 bases. The CDR3 length is 15 residues. V lost 5 bases, J lost 9 bases, and 14 bases stayed unmatched. The germline V gene encodes CDR1 SQVTM and CDR2 ANQGSEA. The CDR3 here is CSVPFSGSGLVEQFF. CDR3 bases: TGCAGCGTTCCCTTTAGCGGGAGTGGCCTCGTTGAGCAGTTCTTC.

This clonotype was counted ten times or more. Since the CDR3 does not end with the conserved phenylalanine or tryptophan, this likely comes from a read error. The DNA is left out, because the CDR3 cannot be placed on it with certainty; the CDR3 is given as TCRdb lists it. This chain connects TRBV4-1 to TRBJ2-7; TRBD2 reflects the table's D call only, with no check against the DNA. In germline, CDR1 is MGHRA, CDR2 YSYEKL. The CDR3 numbers 15 amino acids, ends counted. The CDR3 loop is CASSPIYKEAGLIFY.

The chain uses TRBV20-1 and TRBJ1-5, with D perhaps matching TRBD1 (5 bases). Deletions cut 2 bases from V and 3 bases from J, with 11 bases between. The CDR3 has 14 residues. Looked up from germline, CDR1 is DFQATT and CDR2 is SNEGSKA (reference sequence). The CDR3 is CSARLGGYNQPQHF. As DNA, the CDR3 is TGCAGTGCTAGACTTGGGGGTTACAATCAGCCCCAGCATTTT.

This clonotype was detected only a few times. The genes are TRBV12-3 or TRBV12-4 and TRBJ1-4; D is ambiguous. With 3 bases removed from V and 2 bases from J, the gap between germline ends came to 7 bases. CDR3 size: 14 residues. The CDR3 region is CASSLDATNEKLFF. CDR3 sequence (DNA): TGTGCCAGCAGTTTGGATGCTACTAATGAAAAACTGTTTTTT.

The rearrangement uses TRBV25-1 and TRBJ1-2; weak D call: TRBD1 (5 bases). With 1 base removed from V and 4 bases from J, the gap between germline ends came to 10 bases. The germline V gene has CDR1 MGHDK and CDR2 SYGVNS. This CDR3 contains 14 residues. The CDR3 bases are TGTGCCAGCAGTGAATTCAGGGATTCCTATGGCTACACCTTC. Its translation is CASSEFRDSYGYTF.

The V gene is TRBV4-3, the J gene TRBJ2-3; weak D call: TRBD2 (5 bases). The V gene's germline CDR1 is LGHNA and CDR2 YSLEER. V was cut by 1 base and J by 4 bases, with 9 bases left in between. The CDR3 sequence is 14 residues long. The CDR3 loop reads CASSQVISADTQYF. CDR3 coding DNA: TGCGCCAGCAGCCAAGTAATTAGCGCAGATACGCAGTATTTT.

The CDR3 here is CASSIGQSSTEAFF. The DNA of the CDR3 is TGTGCCAGTAGTATTGGACAATCGAGCACTGAAGCTTTCTTT. The chain carries TRBV19 and TRBJ1-1, with D perhaps TRBD1 (5 bases). Trimming shortened V by 3 bases and J by 4 bases, and 12 bases separated the two germline ends. Germline V gene data show CDR1 as LNHDA and CDR2 as SQIVND (reference sequence). The CDR3 runs 14 residues.

The chain combines TRBV20-1 with TRBJ2-3, with D tentatively TRBD2 (6 bases). The ends were cut back, 6 bases at V and 4 bases at J, with 17 bases in the middle. CDR3 size: 14 residues. CDR1 is DFQATT and CDR2 is SNEGSKA in the germline V gene (reference sequence). DNA for the CDR3: TGCAGTGCGGCAGGTAGCGGAGAGGCAGATACGCAGTATTTT. Translated: CSAAGSGEADTQYF.

In its sample, this clonotype was seen many times. The chain recombines TRBV4-3 with TRBJ1-1, with a tentative D call TRBD1 (5 bases). Germline assignment: CDR1 LGHNA and CDR2 YSLEER. Trimming removed 6 bases at V and 0 bases at J, with 8 bases between. The CDR3 consists of 13 residues. Here the CDR3 DNA reads TGCGCCAGCAGTTCAGGGATGAACACTGAAGCTTTCTTT. Translating it yields CASSSGMNTEAFF.

This clonotype was recorded once. The CDR3 here is CASSQDWTPQLTDTQYF. Here the CDR3 DNA reads TGCGCCAGCAGCCAAGATTGGACCCCTCAACTCACAGATACGCAGTATTTT. V is TRBV4-1 and J is TRBJ2-3; unclear D gene. The CDR3 extends over 17 amino acids. Germline V gives CDR1 MGHRA, CDR2 YSYEKL. Trimming removed 0 bases from V and 2 bases from J, with 15 bases in between.

This clonotype was seen more than once but under ten times. The chain combines TRBV11-2 with TRBJ2-7, with TRBD2 as a possible D gene (6 bases). The V gene's germline CDR1 is SGHAT and CDR2 FQNNGV. V was pared by 5 bases and J by 5 bases, with 31 bases between. The length of the CDR3 is 19 residues. The CDR3, as DNA: TGTGCCAGCAGCCTTCCTACCGGTACGTGGGAGGCATCCTCGAACGAGCAGTACTTC. Translating it yields CASSLPTGTWEASSNEQYF.